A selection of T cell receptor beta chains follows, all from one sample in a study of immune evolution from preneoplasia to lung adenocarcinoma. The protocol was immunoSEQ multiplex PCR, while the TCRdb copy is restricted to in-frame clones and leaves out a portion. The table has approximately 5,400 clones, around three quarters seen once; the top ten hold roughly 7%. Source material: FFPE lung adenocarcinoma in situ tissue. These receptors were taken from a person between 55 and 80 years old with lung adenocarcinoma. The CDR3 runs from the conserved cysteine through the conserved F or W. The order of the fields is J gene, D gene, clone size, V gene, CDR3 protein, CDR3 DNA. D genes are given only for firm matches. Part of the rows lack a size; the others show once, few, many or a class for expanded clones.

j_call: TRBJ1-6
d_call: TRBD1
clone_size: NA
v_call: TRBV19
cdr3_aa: CASSPQGANSPLHF
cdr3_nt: TGTGCCAGTAGTCCACAGGGGGCAAATTCACCCCTCCACTTT

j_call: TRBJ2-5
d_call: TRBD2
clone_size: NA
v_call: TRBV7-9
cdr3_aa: CASSLGFSGGPQETQYF
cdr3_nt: TGTGCCAGCAGCTTAGGCTTCAGCGGGGGTCCCCAAGAGACCCAGTACTTC

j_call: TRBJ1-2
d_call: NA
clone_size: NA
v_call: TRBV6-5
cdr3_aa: CASSEEGIYGYTF
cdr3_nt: TGTGCCAGCAGTGAAGAGGGGATCTATGGCTACACCTTC

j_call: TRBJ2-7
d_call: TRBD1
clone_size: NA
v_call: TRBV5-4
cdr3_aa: CASSLAFADRGIPRTYEQYF
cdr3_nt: TGTGCCAGCAGCTTGGCGTTCGCGGACAGGGGTATTCCCCGGACCTACGAGCAGTACTTC

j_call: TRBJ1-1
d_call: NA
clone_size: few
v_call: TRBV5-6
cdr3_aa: CASSLGRSPNTEAFF
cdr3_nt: TGTGCCAGCAGCTTGGGAAGGAGCCCGAACACTGAAGCTTTCTTT

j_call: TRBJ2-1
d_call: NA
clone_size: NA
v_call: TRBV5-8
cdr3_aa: CASSLFSRNDWGAYNEQFF
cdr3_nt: TGTGCCAGCAGCTTGTTTTCCCGAAATGATTGGGGGGCGTACAATGAGCAGTTCTTC

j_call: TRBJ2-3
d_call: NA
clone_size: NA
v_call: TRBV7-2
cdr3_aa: CASSLMGGARTDTQYF
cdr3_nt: TGTGCCAGCAGCTTGATGGGGGGGGCGCGGACAGATACGCAGTATTTT

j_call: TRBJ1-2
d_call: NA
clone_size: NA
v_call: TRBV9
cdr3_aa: CASSVERGAEYGYTF
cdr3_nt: TGTGCCAGCAGCGTAGAGAGGGGGGCCGAGTATGGCTACACCTTC

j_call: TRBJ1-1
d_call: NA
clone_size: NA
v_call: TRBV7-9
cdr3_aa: CASSFENTEAFF
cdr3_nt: TGTGCCAGCAGCTTTGAGAACACTGAAGCTTTCTTT

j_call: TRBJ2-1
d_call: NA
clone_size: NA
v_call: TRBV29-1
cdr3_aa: CSVEKRDRYNEQFF
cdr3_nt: TGCAGCGTTGAGAAGCGGGACAGATACAATGAGCAGTTCTTC

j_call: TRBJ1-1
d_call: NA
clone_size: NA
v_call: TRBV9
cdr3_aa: CASSDNRDTEAFF
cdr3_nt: TGTGCCAGCAGCGATAATCGGGACACTGAAGCTTTCTTT

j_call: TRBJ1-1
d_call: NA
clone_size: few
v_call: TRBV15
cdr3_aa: CATSRDGGNTEAFF
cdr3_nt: TGTGCCACCAGCAGAGATGGGGGAAACACTGAAGCTTTCTTT

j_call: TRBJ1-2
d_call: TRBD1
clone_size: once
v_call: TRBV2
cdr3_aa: CASRDRGYGYTF
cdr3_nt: TGTGCCAGCAGAGACAGGGGCTATGGCTACACCTTC

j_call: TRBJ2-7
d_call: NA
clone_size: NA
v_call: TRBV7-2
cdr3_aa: CASSQSGYEQYF
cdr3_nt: TGTGCCAGCAGTCAAAGCGGCTACGAGCAGTACTTC

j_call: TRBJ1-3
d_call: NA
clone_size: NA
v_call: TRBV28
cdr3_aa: CASRVSGNTIYF
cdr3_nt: TGTGCCAGTAGGGTTTCTGGAAACACCATATATTTT

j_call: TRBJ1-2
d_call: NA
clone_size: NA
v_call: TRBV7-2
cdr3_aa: CASSPRTGYGYTF
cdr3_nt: TGTGCCAGCAGCCCACGGACTGGATATGGCTACACCTTC

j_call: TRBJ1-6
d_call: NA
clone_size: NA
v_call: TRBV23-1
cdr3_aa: CASSQFREWNSPLHF
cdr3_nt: TGCGCCAGCAGTCAATTCCGGGAGTGGAATTCACCCCTCCACTTT

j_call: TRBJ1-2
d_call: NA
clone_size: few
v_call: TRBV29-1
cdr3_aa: CSVVAGAQGNYGYTF
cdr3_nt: TGCAGCGTTGTAGCAGGGGCCCAAGGGAACTATGGCTACACCTTC

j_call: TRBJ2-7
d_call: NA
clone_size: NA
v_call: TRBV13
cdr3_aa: CASTLGGVGPYEQYF
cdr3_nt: TGTGCCAGCACCCTAGGGGGGGTCGGCCCCTACGAGCAGTACTTC

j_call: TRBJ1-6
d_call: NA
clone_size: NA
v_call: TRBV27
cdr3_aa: CASRSPSSYNSPLHF
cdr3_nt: TGTGCCAGCAGATCACCTAGCTCCTATAATTCACCCCTCCACTTT

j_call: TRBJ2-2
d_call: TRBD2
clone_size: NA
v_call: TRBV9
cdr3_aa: CASSVVRGDGTGELFF
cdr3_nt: TGTGCCAGCAGCGTAGTTCGGGGGGACGGCACCGGGGAGCTGTTTTTT

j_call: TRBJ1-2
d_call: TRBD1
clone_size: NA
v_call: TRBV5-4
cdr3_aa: CASSFSEGATGYTF
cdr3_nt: TGTGCCAGCAGCTTTTCGGAGGGGGCCACCGGCTACACCTTC

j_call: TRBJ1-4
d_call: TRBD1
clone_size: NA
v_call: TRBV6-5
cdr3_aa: CASSYTTGDQEKLFF
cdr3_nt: TGTGCCAGCAGTTACACGACAGGGGATCAAGAAAAACTGTTTTTT

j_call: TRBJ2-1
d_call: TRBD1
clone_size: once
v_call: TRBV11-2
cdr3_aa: CASSQPRGTGVNEQFF
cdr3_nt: TGTGCCAGCAGCCAGCCTCGTGGGACAGGGGTCAATGAGCAGTTCTTC

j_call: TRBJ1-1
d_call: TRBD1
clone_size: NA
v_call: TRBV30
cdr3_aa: CAWSAPGQRVGAFF
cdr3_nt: TGTGCCTGGAGTGCCCCGGGACAGAGGGTAGGAGCTTTCTTT